A single sample gave rise to the 3 T cell receptor beta chains below, sequenced in a study of Graves' ophthalmopathy and Graves' hyperthyroidism. CDR3 regions of TCR beta were amplified from RNA transcripts. Following a first-round RT-PCR that used HTBI primers, a second-round multiplex PCR was carried out. TCRdb analysed the multiplex PCR reads with MiXCR anew, one entry per CDR3 protein. The sample has about 210,000 distinct CDR3 sequences, less than 30% seen once; the top ten hold around 9.8%. Input material: peripheral blood. The receptors were gathered from a man aged 45-65 years with Graves' ophthalmopathy.

There are many counts of this clonotype. The V gene is TRBV10-3, the J gene TRBJ1-5; D is uncertain. The germline gives CDR1 ENHRY, CDR2 SYGVKD. The germline V and J ends were trimmed by 2 bases and 2 bases, with 4 bases remaining between them. The CDR3 is 13 amino acids. The chain's CDR3 is CAISENGNQPQHF. CDR3 nucleotides: TGTGCCATCAGTGAGAATGGCAATCAGCCCCAGCATTTT.

This clonotype was recorded many times. V is TRBV19 and J is TRBJ2-4; the D gene is possibly TRBD1 (5 bases). Germline V CDR1 and CDR2: LNHDA, SQIVND (reference sequence). The CDR3 loop spans 13 amino acids. V was trimmed by 6 bases and J by 5 bases, leaving 11 bases between them. In DNA form, the CDR3 reads TGTGCCAGTAGAGGGGCGGCGGAAAACATTCAGTACTTC. Residues: CASRGAAENIQYF.

Ten or more counts support this clonotype. This chain joins TRBV19 and TRBJ2-5; TRBD2 matches 11 bases. CDR3 length equals 15 residues. The V segment lost 1 base and the J segment 5 bases; nucleotides outside the gene matches: 3. The germline gives CDR1 LNHDA, CDR2 SQIVND (reference sequence). The CDR3 DNA is TGTGCCAGTAGTATAGTGTCTAGCGGGAGGGAGACCCAGTACTTC. Its protein is CASSIVSSGRETQYF.